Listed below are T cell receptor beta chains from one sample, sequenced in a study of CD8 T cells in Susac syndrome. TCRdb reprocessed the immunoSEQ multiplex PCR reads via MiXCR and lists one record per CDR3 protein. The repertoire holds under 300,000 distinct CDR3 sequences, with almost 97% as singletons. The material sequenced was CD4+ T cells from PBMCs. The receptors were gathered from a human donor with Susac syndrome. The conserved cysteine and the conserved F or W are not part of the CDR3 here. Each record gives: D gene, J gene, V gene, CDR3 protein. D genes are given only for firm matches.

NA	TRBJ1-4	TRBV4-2	ASSQGESTNPEKLF
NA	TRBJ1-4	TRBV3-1	ASSQDSHNEKLF
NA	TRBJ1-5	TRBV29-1	SVKGTEDQPQH
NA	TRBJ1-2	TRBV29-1	SVEAGIYYGYT
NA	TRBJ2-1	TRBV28	ASSSARRTYNEQF
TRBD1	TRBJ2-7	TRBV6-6	ASSPSGGGQY
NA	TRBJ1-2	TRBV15	ATSSTVGLWGYT
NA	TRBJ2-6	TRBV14	ASSPWVTPGANVLT
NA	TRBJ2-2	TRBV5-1	ASSRFRVNTGELF
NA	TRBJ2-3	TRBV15	ATSRGRGRTDTQY
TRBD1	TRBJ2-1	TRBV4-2	ASSQEDWTGEQF
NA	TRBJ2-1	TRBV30	AWSVGGVEQF
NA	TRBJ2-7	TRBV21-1	ARWGREGSYEQY
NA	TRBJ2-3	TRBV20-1	SAIDGGGTDTQY
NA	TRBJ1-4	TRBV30	AWSVRRGDGEKLF
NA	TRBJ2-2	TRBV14	ASSQGPRTANTGELF
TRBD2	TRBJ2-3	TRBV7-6	ASSLGLSGTPDTQY
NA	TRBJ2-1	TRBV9	ASSVEPKTYNEQF
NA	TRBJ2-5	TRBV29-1	SVQAPETQY
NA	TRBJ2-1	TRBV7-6	ASSLDSRGAYNEQF
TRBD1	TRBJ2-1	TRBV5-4	ASSLTDRGYYNEQF
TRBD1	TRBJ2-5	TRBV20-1	SAAGTVQETQY
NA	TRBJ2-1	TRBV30	AWSVTWAGGNNEQF
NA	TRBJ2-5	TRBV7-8	ASSLTNQETQY
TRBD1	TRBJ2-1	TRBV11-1	ASRLTRDRGGNEQF
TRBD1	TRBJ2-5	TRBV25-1	ASSDRTGVSRETQY
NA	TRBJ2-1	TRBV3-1	ASSPSSRRNEQF
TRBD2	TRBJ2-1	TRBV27	ASRQGQGRGLAVNEQF
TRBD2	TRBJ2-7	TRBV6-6	ASGAVSGRYYEQY